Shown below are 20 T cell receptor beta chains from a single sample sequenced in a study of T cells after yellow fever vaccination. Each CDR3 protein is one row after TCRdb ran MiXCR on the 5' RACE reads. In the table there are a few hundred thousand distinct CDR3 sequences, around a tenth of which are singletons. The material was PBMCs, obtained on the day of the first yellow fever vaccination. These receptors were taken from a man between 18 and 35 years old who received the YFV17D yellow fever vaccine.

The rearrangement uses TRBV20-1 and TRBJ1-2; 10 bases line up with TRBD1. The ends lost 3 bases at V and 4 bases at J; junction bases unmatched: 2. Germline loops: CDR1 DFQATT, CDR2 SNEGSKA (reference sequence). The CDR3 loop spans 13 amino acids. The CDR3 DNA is TGCAGTGCTAGTGGGACAGGGGCCTATGGCTACACCTTC. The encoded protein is CSASGTGAYGYTF.

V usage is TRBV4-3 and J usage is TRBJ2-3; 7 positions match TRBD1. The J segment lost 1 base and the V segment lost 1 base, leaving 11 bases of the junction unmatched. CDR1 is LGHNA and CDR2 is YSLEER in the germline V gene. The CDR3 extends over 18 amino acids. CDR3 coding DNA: TGCGCCAGCAGCCAAGGTGCCACAGGGGCAACTGGCACAGATACGCAGTATTTT. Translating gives CASSQGATGATGTDTQYF.

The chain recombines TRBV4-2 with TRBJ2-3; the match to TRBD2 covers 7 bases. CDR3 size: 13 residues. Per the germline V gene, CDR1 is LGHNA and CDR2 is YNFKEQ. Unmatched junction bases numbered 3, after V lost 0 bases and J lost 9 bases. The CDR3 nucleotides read TGTGCCAGCAGCCAAGATGGACTAGAAACGCAGTATTTT. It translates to CASSQDGLETQYF.

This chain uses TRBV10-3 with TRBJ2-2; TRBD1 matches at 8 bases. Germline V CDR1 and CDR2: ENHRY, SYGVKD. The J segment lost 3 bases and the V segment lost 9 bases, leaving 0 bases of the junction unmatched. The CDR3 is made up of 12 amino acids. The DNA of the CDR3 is TGTGCCATACAGGGGGACACCGGGGAGCTGTTTTTT. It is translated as CAIQGDTGELFF.

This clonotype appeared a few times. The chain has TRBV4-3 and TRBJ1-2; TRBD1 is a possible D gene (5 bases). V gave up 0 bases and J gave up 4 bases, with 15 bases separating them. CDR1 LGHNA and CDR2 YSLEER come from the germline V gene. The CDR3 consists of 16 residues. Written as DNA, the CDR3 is TGCGCCAGCAGCCAAGACGCAGTAGGAGACAGCTATGGCTACACCTTC. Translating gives CASSQDAVGDSYGYTF.

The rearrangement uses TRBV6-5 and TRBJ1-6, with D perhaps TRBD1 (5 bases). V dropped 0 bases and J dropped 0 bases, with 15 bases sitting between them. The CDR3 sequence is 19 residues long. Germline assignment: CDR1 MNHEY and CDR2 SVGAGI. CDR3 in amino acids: CASSYSRQDMSSYNSPLHF. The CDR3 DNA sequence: TGTGCCAGCAGTTACTCTCGGCAGGACATGTCCTCCTATAATTCACCCCTCCACTTT.

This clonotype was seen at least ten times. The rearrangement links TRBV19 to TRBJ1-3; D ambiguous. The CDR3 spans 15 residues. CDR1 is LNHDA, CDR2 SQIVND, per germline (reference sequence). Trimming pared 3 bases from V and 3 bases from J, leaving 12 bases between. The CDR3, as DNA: TGTGCCAGTAGTATCCGGGGAGGATTTGGAAACACCATATATTTT. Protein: CASSIRGGFGNTIYF.

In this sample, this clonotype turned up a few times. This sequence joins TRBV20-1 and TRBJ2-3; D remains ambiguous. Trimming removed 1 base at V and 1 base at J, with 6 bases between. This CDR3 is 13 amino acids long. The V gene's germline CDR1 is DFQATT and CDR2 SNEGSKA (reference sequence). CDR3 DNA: TGCAGTGCTAGAGGGACCCGCACAGATACGCAGTATTTT. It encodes CSARGTRTDTQYF.

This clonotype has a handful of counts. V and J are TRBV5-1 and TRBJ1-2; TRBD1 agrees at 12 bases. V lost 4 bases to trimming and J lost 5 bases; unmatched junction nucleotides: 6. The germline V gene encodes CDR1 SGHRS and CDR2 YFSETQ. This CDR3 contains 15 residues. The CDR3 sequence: CASSPGQGARYGYTF. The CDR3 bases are TGCGCCAGCAGCCCGGGACAGGGGGCAAGGTATGGCTACACCTTC.

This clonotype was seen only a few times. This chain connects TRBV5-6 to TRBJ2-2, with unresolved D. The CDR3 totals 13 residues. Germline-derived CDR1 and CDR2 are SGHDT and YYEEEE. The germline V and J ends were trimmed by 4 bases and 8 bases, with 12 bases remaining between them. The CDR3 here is CASSPEPAGELFF. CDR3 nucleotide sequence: TGTGCCAGCAGCCCGGAGCCGGCTGGGGAGCTGTTTTTT.

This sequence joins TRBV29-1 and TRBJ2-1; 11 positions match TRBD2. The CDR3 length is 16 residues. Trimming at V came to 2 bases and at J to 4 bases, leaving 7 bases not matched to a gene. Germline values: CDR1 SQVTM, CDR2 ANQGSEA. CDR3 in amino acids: CSVELASGGIYNEQFF. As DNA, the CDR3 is TGCAGCGTTGAACTGGCTAGCGGGGGGATTTACAATGAGCAGTTCTTC.

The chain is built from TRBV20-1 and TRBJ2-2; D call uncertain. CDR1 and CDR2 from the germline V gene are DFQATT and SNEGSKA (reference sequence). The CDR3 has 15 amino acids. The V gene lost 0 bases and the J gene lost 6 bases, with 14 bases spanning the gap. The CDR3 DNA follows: TGCAGTGCTAGAGATCTAAAACAGCCCGCCGGGGAGCTGTTTTTT. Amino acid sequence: CSARDLKQPAGELFF.

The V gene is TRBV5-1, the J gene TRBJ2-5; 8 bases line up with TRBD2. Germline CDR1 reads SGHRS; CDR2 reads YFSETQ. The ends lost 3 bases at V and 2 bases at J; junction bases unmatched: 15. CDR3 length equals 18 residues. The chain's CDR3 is CASSSGAAGVPGQETQYF. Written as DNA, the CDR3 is TGCGCCAGCAGCTCTGGGGCAGCGGGGGTTCCGGGGCAAGAGACCCAGTACTTC.

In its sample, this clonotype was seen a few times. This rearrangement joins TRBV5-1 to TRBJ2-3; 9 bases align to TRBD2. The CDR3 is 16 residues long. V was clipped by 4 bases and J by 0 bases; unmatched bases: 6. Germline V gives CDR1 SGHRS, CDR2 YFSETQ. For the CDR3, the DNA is TGCGCCAGCAGCCTAATGACTAGCGGCAGCACAGATACGCAGTATTTT. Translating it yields CASSLMTSGSTDTQYF.

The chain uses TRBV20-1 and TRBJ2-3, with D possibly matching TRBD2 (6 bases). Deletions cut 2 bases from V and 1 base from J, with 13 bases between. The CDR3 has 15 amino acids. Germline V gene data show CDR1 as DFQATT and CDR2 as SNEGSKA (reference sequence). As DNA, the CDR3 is TGCAGTGCTAGACGGCGGGGAGACGGCACAGATACGCAGTATTTT. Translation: CSARRRGDGTDTQYF.

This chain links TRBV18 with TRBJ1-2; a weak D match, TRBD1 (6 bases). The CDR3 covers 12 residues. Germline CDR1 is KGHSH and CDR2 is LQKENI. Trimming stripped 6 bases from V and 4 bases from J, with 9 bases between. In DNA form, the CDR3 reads TGTGCCAGCTCGACAGGAATCTATGGCTACACCTTC. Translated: CASSTGIYGYTF.

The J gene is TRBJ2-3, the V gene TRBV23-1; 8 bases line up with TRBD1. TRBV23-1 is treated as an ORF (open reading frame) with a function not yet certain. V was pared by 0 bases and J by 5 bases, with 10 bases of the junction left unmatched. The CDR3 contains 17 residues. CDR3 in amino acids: CASSQSRQGARKDTQYF. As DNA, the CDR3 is TGCGCCAGCAGTCAATCTCGGCAGGGGGCGCGTAAAGATACGCAGTATTTT.

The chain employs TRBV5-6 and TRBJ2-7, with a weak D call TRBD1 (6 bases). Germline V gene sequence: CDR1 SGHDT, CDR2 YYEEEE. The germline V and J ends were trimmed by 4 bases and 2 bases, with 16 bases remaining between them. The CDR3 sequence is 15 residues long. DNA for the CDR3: TGTGCCAGCAGCCCACGACAGGCGCAAACCTACGAGCAGTACGTC. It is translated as CASSPRQAQTYEQYV.

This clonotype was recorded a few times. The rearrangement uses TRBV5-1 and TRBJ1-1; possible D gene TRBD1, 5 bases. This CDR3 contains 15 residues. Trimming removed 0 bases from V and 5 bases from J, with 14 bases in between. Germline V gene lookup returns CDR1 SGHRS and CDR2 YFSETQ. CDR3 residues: CASSLVGPKGTEAFF. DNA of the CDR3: TGCGCCAGCAGCTTGGTTGGCCCTAAGGGGACTGAAGCTTTCTTT.

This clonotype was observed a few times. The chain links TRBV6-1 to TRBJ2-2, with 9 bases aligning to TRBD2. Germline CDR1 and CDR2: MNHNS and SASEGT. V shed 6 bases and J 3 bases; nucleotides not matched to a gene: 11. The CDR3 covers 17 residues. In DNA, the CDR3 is TGTGCCAGCAGCCGTAGCGGGGGCGGGCGTGACACCGGGGAGCTGTTTTTT. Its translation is CASSRSGGGRDTGELFF.